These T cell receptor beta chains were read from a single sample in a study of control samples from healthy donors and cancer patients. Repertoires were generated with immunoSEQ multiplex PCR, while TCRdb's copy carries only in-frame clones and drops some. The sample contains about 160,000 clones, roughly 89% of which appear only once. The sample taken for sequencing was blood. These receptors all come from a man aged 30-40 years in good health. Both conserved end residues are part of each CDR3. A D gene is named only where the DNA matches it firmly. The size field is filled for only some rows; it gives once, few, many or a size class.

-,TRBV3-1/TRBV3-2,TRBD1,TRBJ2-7,CASSQGQGGEQYF,TGTGCCAGCAGCCAGGGACAGGGCGGCGAGCAGTACTTC
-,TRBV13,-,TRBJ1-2,CASSQRTVLNYGYTF,TGTGCCAGCAGCCAACGGACAGTCTTAAACTATGGCTACACCTTC
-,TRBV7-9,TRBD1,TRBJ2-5,CASSLAGTVQETQYF,TGTGCCAGCAGCTTGGCCGGGACAGTCCAAGAGACCCAGTACTTC
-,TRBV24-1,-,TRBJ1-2,CATEGHNYGYTF,TGTGCCACGGAGGGCCATAACTATGGCTACACCTTC
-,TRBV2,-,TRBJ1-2,CASSDRQTLGYTF,TGTGCCAGCAGTGACCGACAGACTCTAGGCTACACCTTC
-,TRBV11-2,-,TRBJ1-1,CASSLGGGRNTEAFF,TGTGCCAGCAGCTTAGGAGGGGGGCGGAACACTGAAGCTTTCTTT
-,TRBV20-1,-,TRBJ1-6,CSAGVKSPLHF,TGCAGTGCTGGCGTTAAGTCACCCCTCCACTTT
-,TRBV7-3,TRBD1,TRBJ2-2,CASSLYARQGAFSGELFF,TGTGCCAGCAGCTTATATGCCCGGCAGGGGGCATTTTCCGGGGAGCTGTTTTTT
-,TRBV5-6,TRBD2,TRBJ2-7,CASSSQGSLAGDEQYF,TGTGCCAGCAGCAGCCAAGGCTCACTAGCGGGAGACGAGCAGTACTTC
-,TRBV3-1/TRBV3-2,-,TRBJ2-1,CASSQPGTNYNEQFF,TGTGCCAGCAGCCAACCCGGGACAAATTACAATGAGCAGTTCTTC
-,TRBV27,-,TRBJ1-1,CASSFQGLTEAFF,TGTGCCAGCAGTTTTCAGGGTTTGACTGAAGCTTTCTTT
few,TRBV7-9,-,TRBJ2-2,CASTPLDGELFF,TGTGCCAGCACCCCCCTCGACGGGGAGCTGTTTTTT
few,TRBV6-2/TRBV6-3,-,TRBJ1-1,CASSYSTDRPLQAFF,TGTGCCAGCAGTTACTCGACTGATCGCCCCCTCCAAGCTTTCTTT
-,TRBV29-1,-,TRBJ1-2,CSVGPYGAGGAYTF,TGCAGCGTTGGGCCCTATGGGGCAGGAGGCGCCTACACCTTC
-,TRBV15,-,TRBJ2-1,CATSRGTFNEQFF,TGTGCCACCAGCAGGGGGACCTTCAATGAGCAGTTCTTC
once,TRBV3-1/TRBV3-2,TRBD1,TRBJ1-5,CASSQGGQNQPQHF,TGTGCCAGCAGCCAAGGGGGACAGAATCAGCCCCAGCATTTT
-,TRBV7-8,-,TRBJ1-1,CASSFGVGAFF,TGTGCCAGCAGCTTCGGAGTGGGGGCTTTCTTT
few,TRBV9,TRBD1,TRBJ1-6,CASSAGDRTLHF,TGTGCCAGCAGCGCCGGGGACAGAACCCTCCACTTT
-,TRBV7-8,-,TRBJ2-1,CASSSGAVEQFF,TGTGCCAGCAGCTCGGGGGCTGTTGAGCAGTTCTTC
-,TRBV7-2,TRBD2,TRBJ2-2,CASSPQAGGGAGELFF,TGTGCCAGCAGCCCGCAAGCGGGAGGGGGAGCCGGGGAGCTGTTTTTT
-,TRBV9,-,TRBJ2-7,CASSVDRRSYEQYF,TGTGCCAGCAGCGTAGACAGACGGTCCTACGAGCAGTACTTC
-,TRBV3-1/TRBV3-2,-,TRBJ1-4,CASRDIGPDEKLFF,TGTGCCAGCAGGGATATCGGCCCAGATGAAAAACTGTTTTTT
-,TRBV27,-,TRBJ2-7,CASSLSRGGYEQYF,TGTGCCAGCAGTTTATCCAGGGGGGGGTACGAGCAGTACTTC
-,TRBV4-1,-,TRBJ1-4,CASSQGRVELFF,TGCGCCAGCAGCCAAGGGCGGGTAGAGCTGTTTTTT
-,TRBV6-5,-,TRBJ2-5,CASMGETQYF,TGTGCCAGCATGGGGGAGACCCAGTACTTC
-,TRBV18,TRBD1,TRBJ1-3,CASSPGTAFSGNTIYF,TGTGCCAGCTCACCGGGGACAGCCTTCTCTGGAAACACCATATATTTT
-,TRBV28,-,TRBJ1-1,CASRPAAAEAFF,TGTGCCAGCAGGCCCGCCGCTGCTGAAGCTTTCTTT
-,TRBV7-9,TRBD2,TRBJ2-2,CASSSPSGATGELFF,TGTGCCAGCAGCTCGCCTAGCGGGGCAACCGGGGAGCTGTTTTTT
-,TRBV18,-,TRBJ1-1,CASSLNTEAFF,TGTGCCAGCTCTCTTAACACTGAAGCTTTCTTT
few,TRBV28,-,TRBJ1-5,CASRKTGSNQPQHF,TGTGCCAGCAGAAAGACGGGTAGCAATCAGCCCCAGCATTTT
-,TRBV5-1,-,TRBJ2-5,CASSTNRVGETQYF,TGCGCCAGCAGCACCAACAGGGTCGGAGAGACCCAGTACTTC
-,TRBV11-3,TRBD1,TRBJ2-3,CASSFGTVGTDTQYF,TGTGCCAGCAGCTTTGGGACAGTTGGCACAGATACGCAGTATTTT
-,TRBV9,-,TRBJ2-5,CASSAQGWEETQYF,TGTGCCAGCAGCGCACAGGGATGGGAAGAGACCCAGTACTTC
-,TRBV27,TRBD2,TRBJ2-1,CASSPLGGGVNYEQFF,TGTGCCAGCAGTCCCCTCGGGGGAGGGGTCAACTATGAGCAGTTCTTC
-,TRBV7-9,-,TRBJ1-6,CASSSRMDSPLHF,TGTGCCAGCAGCTCCCGGATGGATTCACCCCTCCACTTT
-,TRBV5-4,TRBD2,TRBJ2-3,CASSLFQRGHVDTQYF,TGTGCCAGCAGCTTGTTCCAGCGGGGTCACGTAGATACGCAGTATTTT
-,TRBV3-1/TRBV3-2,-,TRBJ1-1,CASSPGTYVPFF,TGTGCCAGCAGCCCGGGGACATATGTCCCCTTCTTT
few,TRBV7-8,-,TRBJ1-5,CASSLGSGSNQPQHF,TGTGCCAGCAGCTTAGGGTCGGGTAGCAATCAGCCCCAGCATTTT
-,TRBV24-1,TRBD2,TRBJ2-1,CATSGTTSGNVNEQFF,TGTGCCACCAGTGGGACGACTAGCGGGAACGTCAATGAGCAGTTCTTC
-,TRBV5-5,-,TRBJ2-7,CASSLWTMRHEQYF,TGTGCCAGCAGCCTATGGACTATGCGCCACGAGCAGTACTTC
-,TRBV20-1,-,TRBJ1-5,CSASTGFRNNQPQHF,TGCAGTGCTAGTACCGGGTTCCGAAACAATCAGCCCCAGCATTTT
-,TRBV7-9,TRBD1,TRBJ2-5,CASSSLRGRGTQYF,TGTGCCAGCAGCTCCCTAAGGGGGCGCGGGACCCAGTACTTC
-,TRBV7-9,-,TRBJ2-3,CASSLVRGSTDTQYF,TGTGCCAGCAGCTTAGTACGGGGTAGCACAGATACGCAGTATTTT
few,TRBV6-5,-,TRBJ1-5,CASSPAGDQPQHF,TGTGCCAGCAGCCCGGCGGGGGATCAGCCCCAGCATTTT
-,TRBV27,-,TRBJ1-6,CASSRRSGDSSYNSPLHF,TGTGCCAGCAGTCGCCGGTCGGGTGATAGCTCCTATAATTCACCCCTCCACTTT
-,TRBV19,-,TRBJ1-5,CASGHRGNQPQHF,TGTGCCAGTGGGCACAGGGGCAATCAGCCCCAGCATTTT
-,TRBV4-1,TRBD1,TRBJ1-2,CASSQVGQGVGGYTF,TGCGCCAGCAGCCAAGTGGGACAGGGAGTCGGAGGCTACACCTTC
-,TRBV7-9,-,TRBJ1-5,CASSLGGGFSSNQPQHF,TGTGCCAGCAGCTTGGGGGGAGGGTTTAGTAGCAATCAGCCCCAGCATTTT
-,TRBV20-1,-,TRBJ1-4,CSASGSGQSNEKLFF,TGCAGTGCTAGTGGGAGCGGACAGTCTAATGAAAAACTGTTTTTT
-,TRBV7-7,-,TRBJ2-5,CASSLAQSGGMETQYF,TGTGCCAGCAGCTTAGCGCAATCTGGGGGTATGGAGACCCAGTACTTC
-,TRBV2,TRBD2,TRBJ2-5,CASNIPGLAGGLQETQYF,TGTGCCAGCAATATCCCGGGACTAGCGGGGGGCCTCCAAGAGACCCAGTACTTC
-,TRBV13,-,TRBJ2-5,CASSAKPWESQETQYF,TGTGCCAGCAGCGCAAAGCCCTGGGAGAGTCAAGAGACCCAGTACTTC
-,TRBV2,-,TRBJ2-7,CASSEGQVNEQYF,TGTGCCAGCAGTGAAGGACAGGTCAACGAGCAGTACTTC
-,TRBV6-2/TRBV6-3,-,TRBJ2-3,CASSYSSVLTTDTQYF,TGTGCCAGCAGTTACTCGAGTGTTCTTACCACAGATACGCAGTATTTT
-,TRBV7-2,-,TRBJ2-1,CASSLEGDYEQFF,TGTGCCAGCAGCTTAGAGGGCGACTATGAGCAGTTCTTC
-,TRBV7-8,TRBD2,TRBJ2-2,CASSLVAGGNGELFF,TGTGCCAGCAGCTTAGTTGCGGGAGGTAACGGGGAGCTGTTTTTT
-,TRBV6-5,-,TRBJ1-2,CASYGIMTQERYTF,TGTGCCAGCTATGGTATAATGACGCAGGAGCGCTACACCTTC
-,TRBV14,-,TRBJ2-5,CASSPGELAAQETQYF,TGTGCCAGCAGCCCGGGGGAACTGGCAGCCCAAGAGACCCAGTACTTC
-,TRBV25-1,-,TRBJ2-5,CASSEYRGLRETQYF,TGTGCCAGCAGTGAATACCGGGGGCTGAGAGAGACCCAGTACTTC
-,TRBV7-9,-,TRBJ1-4,CASSSTGKGEKLFF,TGTGCCAGCAGCTCTACAGGGAAGGGTGAAAAACTGTTTTTT